This T cell receptor beta chain was sequenced in a study of long-term antiretroviral therapy in people with HIV. Study background: The immediate-ART recommendation dates to 2015, and the earliest samples predate it by about a decade.

The libraries were made with immunoSEQ v3.0 at survey level. Here immunoSEQ multiplex PCR was the method, and the copy in TCRdb shows in-frame clones only, minus some. The data show 20,000 to 25,000 clones, approximately 86% seen once. This CDR3 has 13 amino acids. Germline values: CDR1 SGHRS, CDR2 YFSETQ. V was clipped by 5 bases and J by 5 bases, with 14 bases between them. The chain couples TRBV5-1 to TRBJ2-7, with D possibly matching TRBD1 (6 bases). Specimen: unsorted PBMCs, collected 1.6 years after starting antiretroviral therapy. The sequence was collected from a man between 35 and 55 years old with HIV. CDR3 region: CASSYYRDDEQYF. CDR3 coding DNA: TGCGCCAGCAGTTATTACAGGGATGACGAGCAGTACTTC.